Listed here is a single TCR beta chain. Only a few counts were recorded for this clonotype. Its antigen is still unknown. There are no base qualities to consult, and no much larger clone falls within one base. The entry originates in a study of identical twins (dated by TCRdb to 2016 to 2017). As for the study more broadly: The study deep-sequenced TCR alpha and beta repertoires from monozygotic twins, unrelated adults of various ages and cord blood to test whether fetal clonotypes persist. To rule out contamination, the twin experiments were replicated at different times with different library preparation protocols. What the research found in general, with its limitations: Abundant cord blood beta clonotypes had fewer insertions, young adult naive repertoires showed a similar but weaker trend, and memory repertoires showed no such trend. A weaker excess of twin sharing was found in beta out-of-frame sequences because the signal-to-noise ratio was lowered by fewer shared sequences. Zero-insertion analyses could be partly confounded by invariant T cells such as MAIT and iNKT, though diverse VJ usage argued against such confounding for most clonotypes. Conclusions relied on cross-sectional statistical analysis, since the same donors could not be followed over many years. In monozygotic twins, out-of-frame TCR alpha sharing was systematically underestimated by recombination models, although the models agreed with sharing between unrelated individuals. Compared with coincidental sharing between unrelated individuals, an excess of low generation-probability sequences was observed among out-of-frame TCR alpha sequences shared between twins.

Only healthy Caucasian donors were included. The twin cohort comprised three pairs of female monozygotic twins, all aged roughly 18 to 29 years. Miltenyi CD45RO+ enrichment and human naive T-cell isolation kits were used to isolate memory (CD45RO+) and naive T cells from PBMC. The method behind the library was 5' RACE. The sequencer listed for this sample is Illumina HiSeq 2000. Template switching added a universal primer binding site, and the final cDNA carried a unique molecular identifier that allowed TCR cDNA molecules to be counted accurately. Specific primers in the conserved constant-segment region were used to synthesize first-strand cDNA for the TCR alpha and beta chains. To control for contamination, every cDNA library carried two barcodes: a SMART-Mk sample barcode plus Illumina barcodes. TruSeq adapter sequences and Illumina sample barcodes were added in two successive PCR steps. TCR alpha and beta cDNA libraries were sequenced on the Illumina HiSeq platform with custom primers. The paper's data handling went like this. MiGEC was used to process raw reads and extract unique molecular identifiers, and MiXCR was used to find CDR3 positions. Recombination models were inferred per individual with the repgenHMM and IGoR tools using an EM algorithm. Shared clonotype analysis was performed with the tcR package in R, normalizing sharing by the product of cloneset sizes. Out-of-frame nonproductive sequences were analyzed to study raw recombination free of thymic and clonal selection effects. TCRdb's own reprocessing of the public reads used fastp at Q25 and MiXCR and kept productive beta chains. Entries are consolidated by CDR3 protein sequence, retaining the most common genes and DNA. The V and J calls here are based on TCRdb, not the publication. A total of 310,000 or so distinct CDR3 sequences appear in this sample, about 8.3% of them only once. The ten most abundant clones make up roughly 2.1% of the sample.

The CDR3, cysteine through phenylalanine, is 15 amino acids long. Here the CDR3 DNA is all that survives: 45 bases in frame from base 1. After removal of 2 bases from V and 0 bases from J, the junction retains 4 bases not matched to a gene. From the germline V gene, CDR1 is SGHRS and CDR2 is YFSETQ. These data were also reused for a study on yellow fever vaccine responses in identical twins. Taken from the second paper: The T cell response to vaccination in identical twins was reported by the authors to appear partly convergent and partly personalized. In the study, vaccine-responding T cell clones were precisely tracked in identical twins.

This sequence originates from a woman aged 18-30 years in good health. Material: memory (CD45RO+) T cells sorted from blood. Taken with the paper, the label for cell subset or site translates to: CD45RO+ enriched T cells. The chain employs TRBV5-1 and TRBJ1-1, with TRBD1 identical over 7 junction bases. The nucleotide sequence is given as TGCGCCAGCAGCTTTATGACAGGGATGAACACTGAAGCTTTCTTT. Translated, it gives CASSFMTGMNTEAFF.